The 16 T cell receptor beta chains presented below share a single source sample, sequenced in a study of radiotherapy plus CTLA-4 blockade in lung cancer. Assay: immunoSEQ multiplex PCR; the TCRdb copy retains only in-frame clones and omits some. The sample carries about 78,000 clones, approximately 86% recorded once. The starting material was peripheral blood, obtained from a patient treated with radiotherapy plus ipilimumab. The origin of the receptors is a human donor with non-small cell lung cancer who had a partial response to radiotherapy plus ipilimumab.

This clone has just a few counts. The chain recombines TRBV5-5 with TRBJ1-1, with 11 positions matching TRBD1. Germline trimming cut 2 bases from V and 5 bases from J; bases unmatched to any gene: 8. The CDR3 sequence is 16 residues long. Germline V gene sequence: CDR1 SGHKS, CDR2 YYEKEE (reference sequence). CDR3 residues: CASSFLTGTGGTEAFF. The CDR3 nucleotides are TGTGCCAGCAGCTTTTTAACCGGGACAGGGGGGACTGAAGCTTTCTTT. Variable domain in full (rest from reference TRBV5-5 and TRBJ1-1): DAGVTQSPTHLIKTRGQQVTLRCSPISGHKSVSWYQQVLGQGPQFIFQYYEKEERGRGNFPDRFSARQFPNYSSELNVNALLLGDSALYLCASSFLTGTGGTEAFFGQGTRLTVV.

The J gene is TRBJ2-7, the V gene TRBV9, with a weak D call TRBD2 (5 bases). The germline V gene has CDR1 SGDLS and CDR2 YYNGEE. Trimming removed 0 bases from V and 2 bases from J, with 15 bases in between. This CDR3 spans 16 amino acids. CDR3 residues: CASSVDRGARPYEQYV. The CDR3 DNA is TGTGCCAGCAGCGTAGATCGGGGAGCAAGGCCCTACGAGCAGTACGTC.

V gene TRBV5-1 combines with J gene TRBJ1-6; D is unresolved. Per the germline V gene, CDR1 is SGHRS and CDR2 is YFSETQ. V lost 0 bases, J lost 9 bases, and 13 bases lay in between. CDR3 length equals 15 residues. CDR3 amino acids: CASSLGRGAGSPLHF. As DNA, the CDR3 is TGCGCCAGCAGCTTGGGACGGGGTGCGGGTTCACCCCTCCACTTT.

The rearrangement uses TRBV11-2 and TRBJ1-5; D gene uncertain. The CDR3 runs to 14 residues. Germline V gene data show CDR1 as SGHAT and CDR2 as FQNNGV. V lost 0 bases, J lost 6 bases, and 9 bases lay in between. CDR3 loop: CASSLDRRGQPQHF. The DNA of the CDR3 is TGTGCCAGCAGCTTAGACAGACGAGGTCAGCCCCAGCATTTT.

A single count supports this clone. The CDR3 bases are TGCGCCAGCAGGTCTTTTGGGGCCGGGGGGTTTGATGAGCAGTTCTTC. Its protein is CASRSFGAGGFDEQFF. The chain links TRBV4-1 to TRBJ2-1; 7 nucleotides align to TRBD2. V shed 6 bases and J 8 bases; nucleotides not matched to a gene: 16. CDR3 length: 16 amino acids. The germline V gene has CDR1 MGHRA and CDR2 YSYEKL.

The chain carries TRBV25-1 and TRBJ2-2; D possibly corresponds to TRBD1 (6 bases). CDR1 and CDR2 from the germline V gene are MGHDK and SYGVNS. V was clipped by 1 base and J by 0 bases, with 12 bases between them. The CDR3 runs 17 residues. As DNA, the CDR3 is TGTGCCAGCAGTGAATCGGTTCCAGGGGCGAACACCGGGGAGCTGTTTTTT. Protein sequence: CASSESVPGANTGELFF.

The chain has TRBV18 and TRBJ1-4; the match to TRBD1 covers 7 bases. V was pared by 3 bases and J by 14 bases, with 6 bases of the junction left unmatched. In germline, CDR1 is KGHSH, CDR2 LQKENI. The CDR3 length is 12 residues. CDR3 in DNA: TGTGCCAGCTCACCCGGACAGGTCGGTCTGTTTTTT. Translating it yields CASSPGQVGLFF.

The chain recombines TRBV6-5 with TRBJ2-7, with 7 positions matching TRBD2. Losses at the gene ends were 9 bases for V and 6 bases for J; bases not matched to a gene: 17. Germline CDR1 reads MNHEY; CDR2 reads SVGAGI. This CDR3 has 15 residues. CDR3 region: CASGRRAGTNTEQYF. The CDR3 bases are TGTGCCAGTGGGCGGCGGGCGGGGACTAATACCGAGCAGTACTTC.

V usage is TRBV2 and J usage is TRBJ2-4; 8 bases agree with TRBD1. Looked up from germline, CDR1 is SNHLY and CDR2 is FYNNEI. Trimming cost V 6 bases and J 4 bases; bases outside gene matches: 5. The CDR3 runs to 14 residues. The CDR3 DNA sequence: TGTGCCAGCAGACGACAGGGGCCTAAAAACATTCAGTACTTC. Residues: CASRRQGPKNIQYF.

This clone has a single count. The chain carries TRBV27 and TRBJ2-1; unclear D gene. V was pared by 3 bases and J by 0 bases, with 6 bases between. Germline CDR1 reads MNHEY; CDR2 reads SMNVEV (reference sequence). The CDR3 runs 14 residues. CDR3 residues: CASSFVNSYNEQFF. The CDR3 bases are TGTGCCAGCAGTTTCGTTAACTCCTACAATGAGCAGTTCTTC.

The chain is built from TRBV4-1 and TRBJ2-1; D ambiguous. Germline V gives CDR1 MGHRA, CDR2 YSYEKL. V was cut by 0 bases and J by 16 bases, with 16 bases left in between. This CDR3 is built from 13 residues. The chain's CDR3 is CASSQDPGGVPFF. In DNA, the CDR3 is TGCGCCAGCAGCCAAGATCCGGGTGGAGTACCATTCTTC.

This sequence joins TRBV6-1 and TRBJ2-5, with D hard to call. Between the trimmed V and J ends, which lost 0 bases and 4 bases, there was a span of 9 bases. CDR1 and CDR2 (germline): MNHNS, SASEGT. CDR3 size: 14 residues. The CDR3 sequence: CASSEAQARETQYF. In nucleotides, the CDR3 is TGTGCCAGCAGTGAAGCTCAAGCACGAGAGACCCAGTACTTC.

This sequence joins TRBV6-5 and TRBJ1-2; 8 nucleotides line up with TRBD1. The CDR3 runs 14 residues. From germline, CDR1 is MNHEY and CDR2 SVGAGI. Losses at the gene ends were 6 bases for V and 2 bases for J; bases not matched to a gene: 5. CDR3: CASSRQGSNYGYTF. CDR3 nucleotides: TGTGCCAGCAGCCGACAGGGGTCCAACTATGGCTACACCTTC.

This chain joins TRBV6-6 and TRBJ1-1; the D is unclear. Trimming took off 7 bases at V and 4 bases at J, with 10 bases between the two ends. Germline assignment: CDR1 MNHNY and CDR2 SVGAGI (reference sequence). The CDR3 spans 12 residues. CDR3 region: CASKKTGTEAFF. CDR3 DNA: TGTGCCAGCAAAAAAACGGGCACTGAAGCTTTCTTT.

The rearrangement links TRBV5-4 to TRBJ2-1; 14 bases agree with TRBD2. With 4 bases clipped from V and 8 bases from J, the junction kept 8 bases outside the gene matches. Germline V CDR1 and CDR2: SGHNT, YYREEE (reference sequence). The CDR3 contains 16 residues. The CDR3 region has the DNA TGTGCCAGCAGCCCCGGGACTAGCGGGAGTAGACATGAGCAGTTCTTC. It yields the protein CASSPGTSGSRHEQFF.

The V gene is TRBV7-2, the J gene TRBJ1-2, with 10 bases identical to TRBD1. J lost 8 bases, V lost 3 bases, and 3 bases had no gene match. CDR3 length equals 13 residues. CDR1 is SGHTA and CDR2 is FQGNSA in the germline V gene. CDR3 loop: CASSFGTGDGYTF. CDR3 nucleotides: TGTGCCAGCAGCTTTGGGACAGGGGACGGCTACACCTTC.